This section outlines one T cell receptor (beta chain) sequence together with its context. Its target is unknown. This entry is derived from a study of cytomegalovirus exposure and HLA in healthy donors. Overall study context: Early released data had tens of millions of unique TCRs, all coming from HLA-typed donors. Notes on the study in general: Sequencing depth roughly uniform across donors was assumed in presence/absence analyses. For TCR beta chains, V- and J-gene trimming was later linked to a missense DCLRE1C variant.

The PCR was carried out with 60 Vbeta primers and 13 Jbeta primers. TCRdb's copy holds only in-frame clones and misses some; the assay was immunoSEQ multiplex PCR. The sample has approximately 120,000 clones; approximately 87% are singletons. This CDR3 is built from 14 residues. CDR1 and CDR2 (germline): SEHNR, FQNEAQ (reference sequence). This receptor was taken from a man aged 18 to 30 in good health and CMV-seropositive. Sample: PBMCs. The chain couples TRBV7-9 to TRBJ2-5; weak D call: TRBD2 (6 bases). The J call is in doubt because the DNA end fits TRBJ2-7 better. CDR3 DNA sequence: TGTGCCAGCAGCTACGGGCGGGAAACTTACGAGCAGTACTTC. This encodes CASSYGRETYEQYF.